Listed here are 18 T cell receptor beta chains from one sample, sequenced in a study of post-analysis software for immune sequencing data. These receptors lack a known antigen. Each TCR beta cDNA library carried unique molecular identifiers. Via MiXCR, TCRdb re-called the PCR reads, giving one row per CDR3 protein. The sample has roughly 600,000 distinct CDR3 sequences, roughly 45% seen once. Findings of the study overall: Several TRBV segments occurring more often in patients than controls included TRBV5-6, TRBV5-1 and TRBV20-1.

Source material: blood. These receptors were taken from a girl aged 5-17 years with multiple sclerosis.

The chain joins TRBV24-1 to TRBJ2-3, with 8 bases identical to TRBD2. CDR3 length: 16 amino acids. J was trimmed by 4 bases and V by 2 bases; bases with no gene match: 7. In germline, CDR1 is KGHDR, CDR2 SFDVKD. The CDR3 here is CATSDSSLAGSDTQYF. CDR3 coding DNA: TGTGCCACCAGTGATTCATCGCTAGCGGGTTCAGATACGCAGTATTTT.

This sequence joins TRBV7-9 and TRBJ1-4; TRBD1 matches at 7 bases. The CDR3 sequence is 15 residues long. The germline CDR1 and CDR2 sequences are SEHNR and FQNEAQ (reference sequence). The V and J ends lost 4 bases and 5 bases, in that order; junction bases with no gene match: 7. The CDR3, as DNA: TGTGCCAGCAGCTCCGGGGACAGTGCGAATGAAAAACTGTTTTTT. It specifies CASSSGDSANEKLFF.

V and J are TRBV15 and TRBJ1-5; D gene uncertain. Per the germline V gene, CDR1 is LNHNV and CDR2 is YYDKDF (reference sequence). The germline V and J ends were trimmed by 2 bases and 2 bases, with 10 bases remaining between them. The CDR3 totals 15 residues. The CDR3 loop is CATSRNTEGNQPQHF. DNA for the CDR3: TGTGCCACCAGCAGAAACACCGAGGGCAATCAGCCCCAGCATTTT.

The chain employs TRBV5-1 and TRBJ2-3; no firm D call. CDR1 and CDR2 (germline): SGHRS, YFSETQ. The V and J ends lost 2 bases and 5 bases respectively, with 12 bases between them. The CDR3 contains 14 residues. CDR3 nucleotide sequence: TGCGCCAGCAGCTTTTTCGACGTGGGAGATACGCAGTATTTT. Amino acid sequence: CASSFFDVGDTQYF.

V and J are TRBV7-9 and TRBJ1-1; D not resolved. The CDR3 loop spans 14 amino acids. The germline V and J ends were trimmed by 0 bases and 3 bases, with 8 bases remaining between them. Germline assignment: CDR1 SEHNR and CDR2 FQNEAQ (reference sequence). The CDR3 DNA reads TGTGCCAGCAGCTTAGCGTCCCCAGACACTGAAGCTTTCTTT. It codes for CASSLASPDTEAFF. Based on the CDR3 plus reference TRBV7-9 and TRBJ1-1, the full variable domain is DTGVSQNPRHKITKRGQNVTFRCDPISEHNRLYWYRQTLGQGPEFLTYFQNEAQLEKSRLLSDRFSAERPKGSFSTLEIQRTEQGDSAMYLCASSLASPDTEAFFGQGTRLTVV.

This clonotype is a singleton in its sample. The rearrangement joins TRBV12-3 or TRBV12-4 to TRBJ1-1, with a tentative D call TRBD1 (5 bases). V lost 5 bases to trimming and J lost 0 bases, with 10 bases between them. There are 14 residues in the CDR3. CDR3 amino acids: CASSPWDVNTEAFF. For the CDR3, the DNA is TGTGCCAGCAGTCCATGGGACGTGAACACTGAAGCTTTCTTT.

This clonotype occurred a few times. The chain couples TRBV5-8 to TRBJ2-1, with TRBD2 matching over 7 bases. The CDR3 sequence is 15 residues long. The germline V gene has CDR1 SGHTS and CDR2 YDEGEE. J gave up 7 bases and V 0 bases, and 7 bases lay outside the gene matches. CDR3 loop: CASSLGEGQMNEQFF. CDR3 DNA: TGTGCCAGCAGCTTGGGGGAGGGCCAAATGAATGAGCAGTTCTTC.

The sample holds a few counts of this clonotype. The chain combines TRBV6-5 with TRBJ2-7, with D possibly TRBD2 on 5 matching bases. This CDR3 contains 14 residues. The V gene's germline CDR1 is MNHEY and CDR2 SVGAGI. The V end was cut by 0 bases, the J end by 4 bases, with 10 bases between. DNA of the CDR3: TGTGCCAGCAGTTACTCGAGGGAGAGGTACGAGCAGTACTTC. It encodes CASSYSRERYEQYF.

This clonotype was counted a few times. The V call is TRBV6-6, the J call TRBJ2-5, with 11 positions matching TRBD2. The CDR3 has 16 residues. Germline CDR1 MNHNY, CDR2 SVGAGI (reference sequence). V lost 5 bases and J lost 4; bases outside the gene matches: 9. CDR3 coding DNA: TGTGCCAGCAGTAATCGACTAGCGGGGACGGGAGAGACCCAGTACTTC. Encoded protein: CASSNRLAGTGETQYF.

The chain recombines TRBV6-1 with TRBJ1-2; the D gene is possibly TRBD1 (5 bases). This CDR3 is 13 amino acids long. V lost 7 bases to trimming and J lost 2 bases, with 11 bases between them. CDR1 MNHNS and CDR2 SASEGT come from the germline V gene. This CDR3 is CASTVGGNYGYTF. CDR3 DNA: TGTGCCAGCACCGTTGGGGGAAACTATGGCTACACCTTC.

The chain couples TRBV28 to TRBJ1-4, with D possibly TRBD1 on 5 matching bases. The CDR3 spans 16 residues. Trimming pared 3 bases from V and 0 bases from J, leaving 11 bases between. CDR1 MDHEN and CDR2 SYDVKM come from the germline V gene. The DNA for the CDR3 is TGTGCCAGCAGTTTGAGGGGACTTGCAACTAATGAAAAACTGTTTTTT. Translation: CASSLRGLATNEKLFF.

This clonotype has a count of ten or more. J is TRBJ2-7 and V is TRBV5-6, with TRBD1 matching over 8 bases. Trimming removed 3 bases from V and 2 bases from J; junction bases left unmatched: 4. Germline assignment: CDR1 SGHDT and CDR2 YYEEEE. The CDR3 runs 14 residues. CDR3 loop: CASSYRTGTYEQYF. The DNA of the CDR3 is TGTGCCAGCAGCTATAGGACAGGGACCTACGAGCAGTACTTC.

This clonotype was detected only a few times. The chain is built from TRBV12-3 or TRBV12-4 and TRBJ1-2, with D possibly TRBD1 on 6 matching bases. Trimming stripped 10 bases from V and 2 bases from J, with 14 bases between. This CDR3 is 13 amino acids long. The CDR3 DNA reads TGTGCCATCGCGACAGGACCCAACTATGGCTACACCTTC. This translates into CAIATGPNYGYTF.

CDR3 bases: TGTGCCAGCAGTCTGACTAGCGGGAGGGTTTTAGCCAATGAGCAGTTCTTC. Translating gives CASSLTSGRVLANEQFF. V gene TRBV27 combines with J gene TRBJ2-1; 14 bases fit TRBD2. The CDR3 runs to 17 residues. The germline gives CDR1 MNHEY, CDR2 SMNVEV (reference sequence). V shed 5 bases and J 6 bases; nucleotides not matched to a gene: 9.

V and J are TRBV5-5 and TRBJ2-1; D gene uncertain. V was shortened by 1 base and J by 15 bases, with 17 bases between the two germline ends. The germline V gene has CDR1 SGHKS and CDR2 YYEKEE (reference sequence). This CDR3 has 13 residues. CDR3 sequence: CASSLLGSLGRFF. The CDR3 coding sequence is TGTGCCAGCAGCTTGTTAGGGTCGCTTGGGCGGTTCTTC.

Only a few counts were recorded for this clonotype. The genes are TRBV12-3 or TRBV12-4 and TRBJ1-2, with D possibly matching TRBD1 (6 bases). V lost 2 bases to trimming and J lost 4 bases, with 14 bases between them. This CDR3 comprises 15 residues. The CDR3 reads CASSLSRGSFYGYTF. CDR3 in DNA: TGTGCCAGCAGTTTAAGCAGGGGCTCCTTCTATGGCTACACCTTC.

Remarks on this clonotype: A read error may account for a junction end that differs from germline. This sequence joins TRBV14 and TRBJ2-3; 7 bases are a match to TRBD1. Germline V gene sequence: CDR1 SGHDN, CDR2 FVKESK. This CDR3 is 15 amino acids long. CDR3: CASRGTASSTDAQYF. Here the CDR3 DNA reads TGTGCCAGCAGGGGGACAGCTTCTAGCACAGATGCGCAGTATTTT.

Worth noting for this clonotype: A junction end diverges from the germline sequence, so it may reflect a read error. The chain combines TRBV9 with TRBJ1-2, with D unclear. Germline V gene lookup returns CDR1 SGDLS and CDR2 YYNGEE. This CDR3 is built from 13 residues. The CDR3 loop is CAGSVVDGGGYTF. In DNA, the CDR3 is TGTGCCGGCAGCGTAGTTGATGGAGGTGGCTACACCTTC.